This note documents a single T cell receptor (beta chain) sequence. What it binds is not known. The repertoire was sequenced with immunoSEQ multiplex PCR; TCRdb's copy has only in-frame clones and lacks some. The data show roughly 51,000 clones, with around 84% seen just once and roughly 4.3% held by the top ten. This sample was taken from a study of a mutant IDH1 vaccine in newly diagnosed glioma. As for the study in general: Radiotherapy alone preceded vaccination by 4-6 weeks; alternatively, vaccination started with temozolomide cycles.

Time point in this sample: week 47, end of study. Mutant IDH1 20-mer peptide, at 300 ug, made up each vaccine dose, with topical imiquimod. There are 16 residues in the CDR3. V shed 0 bases, J shed 6 bases, and the junction held 10 bases outside the gene matches. The germline CDR1 and CDR2 sequences are GTSNPN and SVGIG (reference sequence). Study-level results: Overall, around 93% of patients had vaccine-induced immune responses. Pseudoprogression apparently lacked any relation to changes in top peripheral T cell clonotypes.

Sequencing used PBMCs, obtained from a glioma patient whose treatment included an IDH1 peptide vaccine. This TCR derives from a woman aged 25 to 45 with glioma. Some clones in this sample may be carry-over from other donors' samples. The chain links TRBV30 to TRBJ2-1; 8 bases match TRBD2. The CDR3 here is CAWSVGTSRGLNEQFF. Here the CDR3 DNA reads TGTGCCTGGAGTGTGGGGACTAGTCGGGGCCTCAATGAGCAGTTCTTC.